The clone carrying this T cell receptor (beta chain) has only a few counts. Antigen specificity is unknown. The germline V gene encodes CDR1 SGHVS and CDR2 FQNEAQ. CDR3 length: 19 residues. Researchers took RNA transcripts and amplified TCR beta CDR3 regions from them. HTBI-primed first-round RT-PCR preceded second-round multiplex PCR. TCRdb called the multiplex PCR reads again in MiXCR, with one record for every CDR3 protein. This sample has 500,000 to 700,000 distinct CDR3 sequences, with 35% to 40% found just once. Newly diagnosed hyperthyroidism donors, aged 18 to 65, duration under 2 months. Among the exclusions were patients with other autoimmune diseases, uncontrolled infections, pregnancy or lactation. The data are from a study of Graves' ophthalmopathy and Graves' hyperthyroidism. Study-level information: Researchers classed hyperthyroidism as stable given no ophthalmopathy within 18 months of follow-up.

Study-wide points: Its predictions of ophthalmopathy progression gave the model over 65% sensitivity and almost 75% specificity.

The receptor was derived from an adult man with Graves' hyperthyroidism. The sample consisted of peripheral blood or thyroid tissue (not recorded which). The V and J genes are TRBV7-8 and TRBJ2-5; 11 nucleotides agree with TRBD2. The tail of the sequence fits TRBJ2-1 better, so the J call may be wrong. CDR3: CASSLRLAGGPNSMGEQFF. DNA for the CDR3: TGTGCCAGCAGCCTGCGTTTAGCGGGAGGGCCGAATTCGATGGGTGAGCAGTTCTTC.